This T cell receptor beta chain derives from a study of CD8 T cells in ankylosing spondylitis. Study-wide findings and caveats: Disease-linked clones bore a CD8+ phenotype and were relatively rare in peripheral blood. Seemingly distinctive of ankylosing spondylitis blood was a TCR beta motif formed by eight highly homologous variants. In ankylosing spondylitis patients, matched synovial fluid reportedly showed significant enrichment of disease-linked clones.

CDR3 length equals 15 residues. J gave up 6 bases and V 6 bases, and 11 bases lay outside the gene matches. Germline CDR1 KGHSH, CDR2 LQKENI. Preparation of TCR beta libraries was done by quantitative 5'-RACE with molecular barcodes. TCRdb processed the 5' RACE reads anew with MiXCR; each CDR3 protein has one entry. In the table there are about 540,000 distinct CDR3 sequences, roughly an eighth of which are singletons. With regard to this clonotype: Its antigen is unidentified.

The sample comprised blood, either unsorted or a sorted T cell fraction (not recorded which). The V call is TRBV18, the J call TRBJ1-1; 9 nucleotides agree with TRBD1. The receptor comes from a male donor with ankylosing spondylitis. CDR3 amino acids: CASSRTGGEESEAFF. Written as DNA, the CDR3 is TGTGCCAGCTCGCGCACAGGGGGCGAGGAGTCTGAAGCTTTCTTT. Drawing the rest from reference TRBV18 and TRBJ1-1, the complete variable domain is NAGVMQNPRHLVRRRGQEARLRCSPMKGHSHVYWYRQLPEEGLKFMVYLQKENIIDESGMPKERFSAEFPKEGPSILRIQQVVRGDSAAYFCASSRTGGEESEAFFGQGTRLTVV.